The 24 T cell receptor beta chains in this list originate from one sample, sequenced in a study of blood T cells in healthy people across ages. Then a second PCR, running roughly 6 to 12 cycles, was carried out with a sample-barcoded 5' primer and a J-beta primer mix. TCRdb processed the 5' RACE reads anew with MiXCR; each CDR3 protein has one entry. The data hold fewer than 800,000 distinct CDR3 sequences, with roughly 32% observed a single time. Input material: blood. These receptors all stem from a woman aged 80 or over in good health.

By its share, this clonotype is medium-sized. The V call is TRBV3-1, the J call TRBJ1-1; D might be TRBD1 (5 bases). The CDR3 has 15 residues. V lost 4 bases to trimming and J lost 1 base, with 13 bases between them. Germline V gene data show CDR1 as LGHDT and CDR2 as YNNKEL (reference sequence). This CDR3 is CASSRSRGENTEAFF. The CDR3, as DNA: TGTGCCAGCAGCCGTTCTAGGGGCGAGAACACTGAAGCTTTCTTT.

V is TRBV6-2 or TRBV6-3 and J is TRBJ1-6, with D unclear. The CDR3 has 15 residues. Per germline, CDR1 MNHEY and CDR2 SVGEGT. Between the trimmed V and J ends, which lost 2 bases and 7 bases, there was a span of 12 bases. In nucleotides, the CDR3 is TGTGCCAGCAGTTACAGCCGGGGAGGGAATTCACCCCTCCACTTT. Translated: CASSYSRGGNSPLHF.

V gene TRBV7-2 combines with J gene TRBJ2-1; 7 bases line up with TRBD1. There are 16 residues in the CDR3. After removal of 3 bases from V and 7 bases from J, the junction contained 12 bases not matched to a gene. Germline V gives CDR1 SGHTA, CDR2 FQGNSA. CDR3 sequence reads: CASSFPTGSGQNEQFF. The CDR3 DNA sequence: TGTGCCAGCAGCTTCCCGACAGGGTCAGGGCAGAATGAGCAGTTCTTC.

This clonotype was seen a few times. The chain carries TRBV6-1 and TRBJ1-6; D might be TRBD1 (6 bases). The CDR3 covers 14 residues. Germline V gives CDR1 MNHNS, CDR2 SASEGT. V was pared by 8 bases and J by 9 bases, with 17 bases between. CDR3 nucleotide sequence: TGTGCCAGCGGTCTAGGGGGGAGTGGTTCACCCCTCCACTTT. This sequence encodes CASGLGGSGSPLHF.

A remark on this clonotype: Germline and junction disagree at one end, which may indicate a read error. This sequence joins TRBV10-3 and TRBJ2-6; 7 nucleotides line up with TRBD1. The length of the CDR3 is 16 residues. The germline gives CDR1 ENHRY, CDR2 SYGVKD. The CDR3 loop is CATSEEGGAGANVLTF. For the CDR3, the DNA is TGTGCCACCAGTGAGGAAGGGGGCGCCGGGGCCAACGTCCTGACTTTC.

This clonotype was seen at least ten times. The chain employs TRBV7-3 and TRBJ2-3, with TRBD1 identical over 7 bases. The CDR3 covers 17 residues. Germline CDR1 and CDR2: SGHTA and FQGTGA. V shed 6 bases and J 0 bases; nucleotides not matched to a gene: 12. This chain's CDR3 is CASSPKTGQFSTDTQYF. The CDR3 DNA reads TGTGCCAGCAGTCCAAAGACGGGACAGTTTAGCACAGATACGCAGTATTTT.

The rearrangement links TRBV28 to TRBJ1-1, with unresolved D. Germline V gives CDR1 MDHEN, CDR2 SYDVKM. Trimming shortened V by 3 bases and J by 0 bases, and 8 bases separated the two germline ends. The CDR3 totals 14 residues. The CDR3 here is CASSLPRLNTEAFF. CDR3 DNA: TGTGCCAGCAGTTTGCCCAGATTGAACACTGAAGCTTTCTTT.

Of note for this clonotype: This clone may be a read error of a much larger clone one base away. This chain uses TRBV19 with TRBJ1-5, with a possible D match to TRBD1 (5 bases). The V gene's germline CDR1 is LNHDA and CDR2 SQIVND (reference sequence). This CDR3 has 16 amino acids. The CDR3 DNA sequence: TGTGCCAGTAGTCCTGACAGCATCGATAGCAATCAGCCCCAGAATTTT. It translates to CASSPDSIDSNQPQNF.

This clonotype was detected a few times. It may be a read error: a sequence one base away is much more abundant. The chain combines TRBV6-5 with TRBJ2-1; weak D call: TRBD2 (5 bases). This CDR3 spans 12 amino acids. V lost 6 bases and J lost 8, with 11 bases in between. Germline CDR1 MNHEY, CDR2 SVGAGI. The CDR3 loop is CASRRTGDEQFF. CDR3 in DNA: TGTGCCAGCAGAAGGACCGGGGATGAGCAGTTCTTC.

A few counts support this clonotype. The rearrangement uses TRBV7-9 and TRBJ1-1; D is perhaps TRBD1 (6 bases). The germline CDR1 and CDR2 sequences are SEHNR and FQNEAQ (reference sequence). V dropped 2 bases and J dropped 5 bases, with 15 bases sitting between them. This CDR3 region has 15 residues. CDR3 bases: TGTGCCAGCAGCTTAACAGGGATGGCCGAGACTGAAGCTTTCTTT. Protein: CASSLTGMAETEAFF.

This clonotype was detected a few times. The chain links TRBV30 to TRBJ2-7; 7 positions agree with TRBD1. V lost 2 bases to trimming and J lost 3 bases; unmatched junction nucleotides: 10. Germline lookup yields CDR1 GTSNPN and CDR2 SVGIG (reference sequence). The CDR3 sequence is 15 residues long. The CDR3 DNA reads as TGTGCCTGGAGTCTAACCGGGACAGCAGTCTACGAGCAGTACTTC. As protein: CAWSLTGTAVYEQYF.

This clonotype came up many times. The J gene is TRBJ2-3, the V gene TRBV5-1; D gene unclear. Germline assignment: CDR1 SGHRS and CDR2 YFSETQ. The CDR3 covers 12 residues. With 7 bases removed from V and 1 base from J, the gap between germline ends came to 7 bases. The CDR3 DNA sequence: TGCGCCAGCGGTGAGGGCACAGATACGCAGTATTTT. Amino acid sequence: CASGEGTDTQYF.

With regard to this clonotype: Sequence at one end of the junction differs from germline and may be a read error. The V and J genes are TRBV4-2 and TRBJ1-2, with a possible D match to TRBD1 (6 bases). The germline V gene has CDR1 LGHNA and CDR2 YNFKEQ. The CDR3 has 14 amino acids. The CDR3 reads CAGSQGGENYGYTF. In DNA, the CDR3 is TGTGCCGGCAGCCAAGGGGGGGAAAACTATGGCTACACCTTC.

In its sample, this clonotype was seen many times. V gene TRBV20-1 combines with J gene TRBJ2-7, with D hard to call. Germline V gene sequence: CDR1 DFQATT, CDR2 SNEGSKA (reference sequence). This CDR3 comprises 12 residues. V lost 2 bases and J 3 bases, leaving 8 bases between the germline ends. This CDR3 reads CSARIWDYEQYF. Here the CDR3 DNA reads TGCAGTGCTAGAATCTGGGACTACGAGCAGTACTTC.

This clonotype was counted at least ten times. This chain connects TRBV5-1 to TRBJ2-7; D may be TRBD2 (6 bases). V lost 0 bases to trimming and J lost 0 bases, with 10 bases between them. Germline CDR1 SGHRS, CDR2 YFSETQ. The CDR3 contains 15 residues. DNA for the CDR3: TGCGCCAGCAGCTTGGCGGGGGTTCCCTCCTACGAGCAGTACTTC. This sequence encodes CASSLAGVPSYEQYF.

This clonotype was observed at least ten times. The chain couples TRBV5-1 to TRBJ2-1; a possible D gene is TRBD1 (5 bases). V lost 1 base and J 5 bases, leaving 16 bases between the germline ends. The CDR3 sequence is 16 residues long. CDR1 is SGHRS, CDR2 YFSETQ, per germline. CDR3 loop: CASSLPSGIRDNEQFF. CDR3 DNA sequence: TGCGCCAGCAGCTTGCCGTCTGGGATCAGGGACAATGAGCAGTTCTTC.

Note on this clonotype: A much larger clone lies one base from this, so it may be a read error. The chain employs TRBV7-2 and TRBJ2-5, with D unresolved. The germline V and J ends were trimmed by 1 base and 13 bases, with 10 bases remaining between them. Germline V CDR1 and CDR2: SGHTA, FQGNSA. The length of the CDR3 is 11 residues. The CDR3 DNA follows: TGTGCCAGCAGCTTAGGACTGACGGGGTACTTC. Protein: CASSLGLTGYF.

CDR3 residues: CASSLAGTGERYF. Written as DNA, the CDR3 is TGTGCCAGCAGCTTAGCGGGGACAGGGGAGAGGTACTTC. This chain connects TRBV7-2 to TRBJ2-4; 10 nucleotides line up with TRBD1. Germline V gives CDR1 SGHTA, CDR2 FQGNSA. Trimming removed 0 bases from V and 15 bases from J; junction bases left unmatched: 5. CDR3 size: 13 residues.

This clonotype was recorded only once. This chain's CDR3 is CASSYRVDSNYGYTF. The CDR3 nucleotides are TGCGCCAGCAGCTACAGGGTGGACAGTAACTATGGCTACACCTTC. J is TRBJ1-2 and V is TRBV5-1; weak D call: TRBD1 (6 bases). Germline CDR1 and CDR2: SGHRS and YFSETQ. This CDR3 has 15 amino acids. V was pared by 3 bases and J by 1 base, with 13 bases between. The whole variable domain, filled in from reference TRBV5-1 and TRBJ1-2, reads KAGVTQTPRYLIKTRGQQVTLSCSPISGHRSVSWYQQTPGQGLQFLFEYFSETQRNKGNFPGRFSGRQFSNSRSEMNVSTLELGDSALYLCASSYRVDSNYGYTFGSGTRLTVV.

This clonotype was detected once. The CDR3 sequence: CSAKRPNGGETQYF. The CDR3 coding sequence is TGCAGTGCTAAACGGCCTAACGGAGGAGAGACCCAGTACTTC. This chain uses TRBV20-1 with TRBJ2-5, with D perhaps TRBD2 (5 bases). This CDR3 comprises 14 residues. Germline values: CDR1 DFQATT, CDR2 SNEGSKA (reference sequence). The V end was cut by 4 bases, the J end by 4 bases, with 16 bases between.

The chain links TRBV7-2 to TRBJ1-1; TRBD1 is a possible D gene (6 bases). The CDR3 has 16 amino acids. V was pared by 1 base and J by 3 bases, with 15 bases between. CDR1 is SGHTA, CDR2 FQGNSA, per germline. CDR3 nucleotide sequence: TGTGCCAGCAGCTTAGGAGGAGGGGGGGCTCACACTGAAGCTTTCTTT. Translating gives CASSLGGGGAHTEAFF. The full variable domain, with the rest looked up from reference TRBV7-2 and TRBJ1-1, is GAGVSQSPSNKVTEKGKDVELRCDPISGHTALYWYRQSLGQGLEFLIYFQGNSAPDKSGLPSDRFSAERTGGSVSTLTIQRTQQEDSAVYLCASSLGGGGAHTEAFFGQGTRLTVV.

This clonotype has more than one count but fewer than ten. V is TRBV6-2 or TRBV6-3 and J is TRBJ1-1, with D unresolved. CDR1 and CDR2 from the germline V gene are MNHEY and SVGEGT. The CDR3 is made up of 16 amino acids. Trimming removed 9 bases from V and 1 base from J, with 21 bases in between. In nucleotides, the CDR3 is TGTGCCAGGATCTTTTCAGGACGGGAGGGGAACACTGAAGCTTTCTTT. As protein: CARIFSGREGNTEAFF.

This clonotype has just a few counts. The CDR3 DNA is TGTGCCAGTTTCCCCGGGACTAGCGGGGGCCTACTCCTTAACAATGAGCAGTTCTTC. Protein sequence: CASFPGTSGGLLLNNEQFF. V usage is TRBV6-1 and J usage is TRBJ2-1, with 14 bases that match TRBD2. The germline CDR1 and CDR2 sequences are MNHNS and SASEGT. With V trimmed by 9 bases and J by 5 bases, 18 bases remained unmatched. The CDR3 extends over 19 amino acids.

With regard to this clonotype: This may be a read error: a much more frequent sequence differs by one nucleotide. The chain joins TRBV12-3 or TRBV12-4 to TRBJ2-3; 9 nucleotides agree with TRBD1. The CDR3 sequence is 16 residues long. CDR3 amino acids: CASSSPGDRDTATQYF. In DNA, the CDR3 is TGTGCCAGCAGTTCCCCCGGGGACAGGGACACAGCTACGCAGTATTTT.